The 8 T cell receptor beta chains listed next were all sequenced from one sample in a study of technical replicates of blood from a handful of donors. Sequencing was performed with immunoSEQ multiplex PCR; in TCRdb, only in-frame clones are kept and a portion is missing. The sample gives about 94,000 clones, around 95% of which show up once; roughly 0.22% is in the top ten. Sequencing was performed on T cells isolated from PBMCs. Receptor source: a human donor in good health.

The rearrangement uses TRBV4-1 and TRBJ2-3; D remains ambiguous. This CDR3 has 15 residues. Germline V gene sequence: CDR1 MGHRA, CDR2 YSYEKL. Trimming cost V 1 base and J 3 bases, with 11 bases left between them. CDR3 bases: TGCGCCAGCAGCCAAGGAGGATACCCTACAGATACGCAGTATTTT. Protein sequence: CASSQGGYPTDTQYF.

The rearrangement joins TRBV2 to TRBJ1-1; perhaps TRBD1 as D (5 bases). V was trimmed by 8 bases and J by 6 bases, leaving 10 bases between them. This CDR3 is built from 11 residues. CDR1 SNHLY and CDR2 FYNNEI come from the germline V gene. CDR3: CASQGYAEAFF. Written as DNA, the CDR3 is TGTGCCAGCCAGGGTTACGCTGAAGCTTTCTTT. The variable domain in full, with the rest retrieved from reference TRBV2 and TRBJ1-1, is EPEVTQTPSHQVTQMGQEVILRCVPISNHLYFYWYRQILGQKVEFLVSFYNNEISEKSEIFDDQFSVERPDGSNFTLKIRSTKLEDSAMYFCASQGYAEAFFGQGTRLTVV.

This chain joins TRBV15 and TRBJ2-2, with D maybe TRBD2 (7 bases). The V end was cut by 0 bases, the J end by 7 bases, with 24 bases between. Germline CDR1 LNHNV, CDR2 YYDKDF (reference sequence). The CDR3 covers 19 residues. CDR3 sequence: CATSRDSEGLRGAFGELFF. The CDR3 coding sequence is TGTGCCACCAGCAGAGATTCTGAGGGCCTTCGGGGGGCGTTCGGGGAGCTGTTTTTT.

This clone was seen a few times. The chain recombines TRBV9 with TRBJ1-1; perhaps TRBD1 as D (6 bases). There are 16 residues in the CDR3. Germline CDR1 SGDLS, CDR2 YYNGEE. Trimming cost V 1 base and J 1 base, with 14 bases left between them. Here the CDR3 reads CASSVMGGGANTEAFF. The CDR3 DNA reads TGTGCCAGCAGCGTAATGGGTGGGGGGGCGAACACTGAAGCTTTCTTT.

Concerning this clone itself: At one end the junction does not follow the germline gene, possibly because of a read error. The rearrangement uses TRBV4-1 and TRBJ2-5; TRBD2 is a possible D gene (6 bases). The V gene's germline CDR1 is MGHRA and CDR2 YSYEKL. The CDR3 covers 13 residues. The chain's CDR3 is CATSRVGRETQYF. For the CDR3, the DNA is TGCGCCACCAGCAGGGTGGGGAGGGAGACCCAGTACTTC.

The gene calls are TRBV27 and TRBJ2-5, with TRBD2 matching 9 bases. Germline values: CDR1 MNHEY, CDR2 SMNVEV (reference sequence). V dropped 2 bases and J dropped 2; count of bases not matched to a gene: 0. The CDR3 covers 14 residues. The CDR3 protein is CASSLAGGQETQYF. The CDR3 coding sequence is TGTGCCAGCAGTTTAGCGGGAGGGCAAGAGACCCAGTACTTC.

This chain uses TRBV25-1 with TRBJ2-3; 7 bases are shared with TRBD1. V shed 8 bases and J 0 bases; nucleotides not matched to a gene: 5. Germline V gene sequence: CDR1 MGHDK, CDR2 SYGVNS. This CDR3 comprises 14 residues. The chain's CDR3 is CASGGQLSTDTQYF. CDR3 sequence (DNA): TGTGCCAGCGGGGGACAGCTGAGCACAGATACGCAGTATTTT.

The CDR3 spells CASSPRTSSLGIQYF. The CDR3 coding sequence is TGTGCCAGCAGCCCGAGGACCTCCTCACTAGGAATTCAGTACTTC. The chain uses TRBV5-8 and TRBJ2-4; perhaps TRBD2 as D (5 bases). The CDR3 length is 15 residues. Trimming removed 4 bases from V and 10 bases from J, with 21 bases in between. Germline loops: CDR1 SGHTS, CDR2 YDEGEE.